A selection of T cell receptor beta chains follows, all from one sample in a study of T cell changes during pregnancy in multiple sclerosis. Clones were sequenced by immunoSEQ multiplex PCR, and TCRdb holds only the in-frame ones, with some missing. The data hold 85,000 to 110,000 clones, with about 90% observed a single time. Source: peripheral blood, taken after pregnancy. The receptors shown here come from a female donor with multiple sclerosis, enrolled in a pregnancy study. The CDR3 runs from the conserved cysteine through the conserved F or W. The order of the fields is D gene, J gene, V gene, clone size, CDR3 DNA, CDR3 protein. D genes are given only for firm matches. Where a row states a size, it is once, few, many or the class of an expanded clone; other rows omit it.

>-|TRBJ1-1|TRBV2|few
TGTGCCACCTCCGGGACACCAAACACTGAAGCTTTCTTT
CATSGTPNTEAFF
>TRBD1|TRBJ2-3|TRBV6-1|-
TGTGCCAGCAGCGACGGGACAGGGGGCACAGATACGCAGTATTTT
CASSDGTGGTDTQYF
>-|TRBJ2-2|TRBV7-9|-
TGTGCCAGCAGCCCCCCACACGGAAAGGGGCCAACGAACACCGGGGAGCTGTTTTTT
CASSPPHGKGPTNTGELFF
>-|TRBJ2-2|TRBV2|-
TGTGCCGGCCTCGAGGGCAGCGGGGAGCTGTTTTTT
CAGLEGSGELFF
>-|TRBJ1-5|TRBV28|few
TGTGCCAGATCTAGAGGGAGTCAGCCCCAGCATTTT
CARSRGSQPQHF
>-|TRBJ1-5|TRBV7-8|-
TGTGCCAGCGGCGGCGGCAGGGGAAATCAGCCCCAGCATTTT
CASGGGRGNQPQHF
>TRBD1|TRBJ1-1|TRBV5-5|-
TGTGCCAGCAGCGGGGGACAGGGGGCGGGCACTGAAGCTTTCTTT
CASSGGQGAGTEAFF
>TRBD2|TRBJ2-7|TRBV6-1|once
TGTGCCAGCCGACCGGGACTAGCGTCATACGAGCAGTACTTC
CASRPGLASYEQYF
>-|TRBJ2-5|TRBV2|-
TGTGCCAGCAGTGAAGTCAGGGTAGGAACGGAGACCCAGTACTTC
CASSEVRVGTETQYF
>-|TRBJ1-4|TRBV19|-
TGTGCCAGTAGTATGATGCAGACTAATGAAAAACTGTTTTTT
CASSMMQTNEKLFF
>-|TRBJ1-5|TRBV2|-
TGTGCCAGCAGGGGGACATTGGGTGGGCAGCCCCAGCATTTT
CASRGTLGGQPQHF
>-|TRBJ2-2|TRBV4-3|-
TGCGCCAGCAGCCAAGATTGGCCAGAGAACACCGGGGAGCTGTTTTTT
CASSQDWPENTGELFF
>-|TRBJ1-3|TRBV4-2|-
TGTGCCAGCAGCCCCCTCCCGGGGGGTGGAAACACCATATATTTT
CASSPLPGGGNTIYF
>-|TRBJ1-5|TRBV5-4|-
TGTGCCAGCAGCTTGGAAGGGGGCAATCAGCCCCAGCATTTT
CASSLEGGNQPQHF
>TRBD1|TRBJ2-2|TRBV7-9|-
TGTGCCAGCAGCTTACCGGACAGGGGGAACACCGGGGAGCTGTTTTTT
CASSLPDRGNTGELFF
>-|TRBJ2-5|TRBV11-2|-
TGTGCCAGCAGCTTAACAACGTTACAAGAGACCCAGTACTTC
CASSLTTLQETQYF
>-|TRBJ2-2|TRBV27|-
TGTGCCAGCAGCCAACCGGGGGCGAACACCGGGGAGCTGTTTTTT
CASSQPGANTGELFF
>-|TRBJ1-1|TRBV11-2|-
TGTGCCAGCAACTTCGACAGGATAGGGTGGGTCACTGAAGCTTTCTTT
CASNFDRIGWVTEAFF
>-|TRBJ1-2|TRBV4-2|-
TGTGCCAGCAGCCAAGAGGTACAGTCTGCCTATGGCTACACCTTC
CASSQEVQSAYGYTF
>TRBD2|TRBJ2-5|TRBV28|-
TGTGCCAGCAGCCAACTAGCGGGAGAGGGGGGGCAAGAGACCCAGTACTTC
CASSQLAGEGGQETQYF
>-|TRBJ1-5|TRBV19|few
TGTGCCAGTAGTTCTAGTCAGCCCCAGCATTTT
CASSSSQPQHF
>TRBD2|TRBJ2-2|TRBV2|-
TGTGCCAGCAGTGAAGCGGGGGGCGGGAGGGCTCCCGGGGAGCTGTTTTTT
CASSEAGGGRAPGELFF
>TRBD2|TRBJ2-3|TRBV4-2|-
TGTGCCAGCAGCCCACTAGCGGGAGGAGGAGATACGCAGTATTTT
CASSPLAGGGDTQYF
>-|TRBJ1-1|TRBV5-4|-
TGTGCCAGCAGCCCCCCAGGCAAGAGGAACACTGAAGCTTTCTTT
CASSPPGKRNTEAFF
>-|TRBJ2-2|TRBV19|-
TGTGCCAGTGGGTTACTGGGAGTAGGCACCGGGGAGCTGTTTTTT
CASGLLGVGTGELFF
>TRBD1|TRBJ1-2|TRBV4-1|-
TGCGCCAGCAGTTATTCAGGGGGCGACTATGGCTACACCTTC
CASSYSGGDYGYTF
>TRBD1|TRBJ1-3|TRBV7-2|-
TGTGCCAGCAGCTTAAGAGGCAACCAGGGGGGTATATATTTT
CASSLRGNQGGIYF
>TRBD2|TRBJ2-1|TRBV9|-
TGTGCCAGCAGCCTCGGGACTAGCGGGAGCCATGAGCAGTTCTTC
CASSLGTSGSHEQFF
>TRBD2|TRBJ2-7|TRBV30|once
TGTGCCTGGAGCAAGGCGGGAGGGTCATACATCGAGCAGTACTTC
CAWSKAGGSYIEQYF
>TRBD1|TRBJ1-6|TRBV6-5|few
TGTGCCAGCAGAGTTGGGACAGGACGAGGGTCACCCCTCCACTTT
CASRVGTGRGSPLHF
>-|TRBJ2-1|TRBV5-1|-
TGCGCCAGCAGCTTGATGACAGACAATGAGCAGTTCTTC
CASSLMTDNEQFF
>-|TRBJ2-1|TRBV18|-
TGTGCCAGCTCAACCTACGACAGTACCAATGAGCAGTTCTTC
CASSTYDSTNEQFF
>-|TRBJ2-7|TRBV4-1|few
TGCGCCAGCAGCCCATCTAGATCCTACGAGCAGTACTTC
CASSPSRSYEQYF